This T cell receptor beta chain was obtained from a study of immune evolution from preneoplasia to lung adenocarcinoma. Study-wide points: Normal lung had highest clonality; later lesions appeared denser, more diverse. Normal lung had the highest top T cell clone frequencies.

Patients had resection in Japan or China between the mid-2010s and the late 2010s. H&E slides confirmed each diagnosis, reviewed by two pathologists independently. Germline V gene lookup returns CDR1 MNHEY and CDR2 SMNVEV (reference sequence). V lost 1 base to trimming and J lost 5 bases; unmatched junction nucleotides: 14. There are 18 residues in the CDR3. Assay: immunoSEQ multiplex PCR; the TCRdb copy retains only in-frame clones and omits some. The data contain about 2,000 clones, 82% of them singletons. As for this clone: The antigen is not known.

What was sequenced was FFPE adjacent normal lung tissue. The gene calls are TRBV27 and TRBJ2-1, with TRBD1 matching 7 bases. The receptor was derived from a person in their 70s with lung adenocarcinoma. CDR3 bases: TGTGCCAGCAGTTTATACGGATGGTGGGACAGAGAAAACAATGAGCAGTTCTTC. Amino acids: CASSLYGWWDRENNEQFF.